The 6 T cell receptor beta chains below come from one sample, sequenced in a study of identical twins. Via MiXCR, TCRdb re-called the 5' RACE reads, giving one row per CDR3 protein. The sample lists about 690,000 distinct CDR3 sequences, 21% occurring once. This sample also appeared in a second study, on T cells expressing NK-cell markers.

Input material: PBMCs. These receptor sequences come from a woman under 30 in good health.

The rearrangement links TRBV29-1 to TRBJ2-1, with 10 bases matching TRBD2. Germline assignment: CDR1 SQVTM and CDR2 ANQGSEA. The CDR3 has 14 residues. Trimming removed 7 bases from V and 9 bases from J; junction bases left unmatched: 12. CDR3 DNA sequence: TGCAGCGCCTGCATCCTAGCGGGGGTCGGTGAGCAGTTCTTC. Its translation is CSACILAGVGEQFF.

In its sample, this clonotype was seen a few times. V gene TRBV12-3 or TRBV12-4 combines with J gene TRBJ1-5, with D possibly TRBD1 on 5 matching bases. The CDR3 loop spans 13 amino acids. Trimming pared 6 bases from V and 6 bases from J, leaving 12 bases between. CDR3 protein: CASSQGGTQPQHF. The CDR3 nucleotides read TGTGCCAGCAGCCAGGGAGGGACTCAGCCCCAGCATTTT.

The genes are TRBV29-1 and TRBJ2-1, with TRBD1 matching 9 bases. Germline CDR1 reads SQVTM; CDR2 reads ANQGSEA. V shed 3 bases and J 4 bases; nucleotides not matched to a gene: 4. CDR3 length: 14 residues. CDR3 in amino acids: CSVEGTGFYNEQFF. The CDR3 bases are TGCAGCGTTGAGGGGACAGGGTTTTACAATGAGCAGTTCTTC.

This clonotype was detected only a few times. V gene TRBV4-1 combines with J gene TRBJ2-3, with 8 bases identical to TRBD2. J gave up 2 bases and V 8 bases, and 3 bases lay outside the gene matches. The CDR3 totals 13 residues. CDR1 and CDR2 from the germline V gene are MGHRA and YSYEKL. In DNA form, the CDR3 reads TGCGCCAGCCAGCGGGGGACCACAGATACGCAGTATTTT. This gives the protein CASQRGTTDTQYF.

This clonotype was detected ten times or more. J is TRBJ1-1 and V is TRBV7-2; D not certain. Germline CDR1 reads SGHTA; CDR2 reads FQGNSA. V lost 5 bases and J lost 1, with 11 bases in between. The CDR3 has 14 amino acids. This CDR3 is CASSRDIGNTEAFF. CDR3 nucleotide sequence: TGTGCCAGCAGCCGAGATATCGGGAACACTGAAGCTTTCTTT. The variable domain in full, completed from reference TRBV7-2 and TRBJ1-1, reads GAGVSQSPSNKVTEKGKDVELRCDPISGHTALYWYRQSLGQGLEFLIYFQGNSAPDKSGLPSDRFSAERTGGSVSTLTIQRTQQEDSAVYLCASSRDIGNTEAFFGQGTRLTVV.

This clonotype was seen a few times. V and J are TRBV6-2 or TRBV6-3 and TRBJ1-2; the D is unclear. The V gene's germline CDR1 is MNHEY and CDR2 SVGEGT. The CDR3 has 11 residues. Trimming stripped 7 bases from V and 8 bases from J, with 11 bases between. The CDR3 loop reads CASNGVEGYTF. As DNA, the CDR3 is TGTGCCAGCAATGGTGTAGAGGGCTACACCTTC.